A selection of T cell receptor beta chains follows, all from one sample in a study of OX40 agonist ivuxolimab in advanced cancers. Measured with immunoSEQ multiplex PCR; TCRdb has only the in-frame clones, and not every one. The sample carries more than 60,000 clones, about 94% recorded once. The specimen comprised CD4+ or CD8+ T cells sorted from blood, sampled in a trial of the OX40 agonist ivuxolimab. The receptors were sampled from an adult with an advanced solid tumor such as melanoma, head and neck, liver or kidney cancer. CDR3s leave out the opening cysteine and the closing phenylalanine or tryptophan.

TRBV19,TRBJ2-4,11,ASSPGLAYIQY
TRBV9,TRBJ1-1,10,ASSAPGVEAF
TRBV4-3,TRBJ1-4,13,ASSQGVGGSEKLF
TRBV5-4,TRBJ2-5,14,ASSLDRGHSGETQY
TRBV5-5,TRBJ1-2,12,ASSLAWGHDGYT
TRBV6-5,TRBJ2-7,14,ASSYSIVPGPYEQY
TRBV30,TRBJ2-3,14,AWSAHSGRESDTQY
TRBV19,TRBJ2-7,13,ASSNPDRASYEQY
TRBV6-1,TRBJ2-3,16,ASSDRVLAAGGTDTQY
TRBV6-5,TRBJ1-2,11,ASSYGTYYGYT
TRBV4-2,TRBJ2-7,13,ASSQAGGRELEQY
TRBV28,TRBJ2-1,11,ASSLFRTNEQF
TRBV5-4,TRBJ1-1,11,ASSFQMNTEAF
TRBV6-5,TRBJ2-3,14,ASSYSSGRATDTQY
TRBV27,TRBJ2-5,13,ASSLTGQGSQTQY
TRBV13,TRBJ2-1,11,ASSSGTPGGQF
TRBV27,TRBJ1-5,16,ASSTRDRASYSNQPQH
TRBV7-9,TRBJ2-1,13,ASSLVGSGSYEQF
TRBV7-7,TRBJ2-5,16,ASSLGGVLAAEVETQY
TRBV27,TRBJ2-1,15,ASSLYLVPRSYNEQF
TRBV27,TRBJ1-3,10,ASRTGGNTIY
TRBV20-1,TRBJ1-2,8,SARVTGYT
TRBV4-2,TRBJ1-4,13,ASSPTRATNEKLF
TRBV4-3,TRBJ2-3,16,ASSQEVAGGPSTDTQY
TRBV19,TRBJ2-1,12,ASSIWTSNNEQF
TRBV30,TRBJ2-7,11,AWSVGLSDEQY
TRBV27,TRBJ2-1,12,ASSSGTRYNEQF
TRBV7-8,TRBJ2-1,13,ASSLEATQVDEQF
TRBV9,TRBJ2-3,14,ASSVRDRGAGDTQY
TRBV5-6,TRBJ2-1,14,ASSFWAGAEANEQF
TRBV5-6,TRBJ2-3,11,ASSPGVTDTQY
TRBV2,TRBJ2-7,10,ASRGPAWEQY
TRBV28,TRBJ2-2,12,ASKVGAVPGELF
TRBV30,TRBJ2-7,10,AWTDSSYEQY
TRBV7-9,TRBJ2-7,10,ASSGSTYEQY
TRBV11-2,TRBJ1-6,12,ASSLWAYNSPLH
TRBV4-3,TRBJ2-1,14,ASSQDRGGIYNEQF
TRBV10-3,TRBJ2-4,14,AISAPEEGAKNIQY
TRBV19,TRBJ2-7,10,ASSPSGVEQY
TRBV6-6,TRBJ2-7,13,ASSSAEGTPYEQY
TRBV5-4,TRBJ2-7,14,ASSLDHGGGPYEQY